This T cell receptor beta chain was obtained from a study of long-term antiretroviral therapy in people with HIV. At survey level, the immunoSEQ assay was run in its v3.0 version. Some clones are missing from TCRdb's copy, which holds only in-frame ones; the method was immunoSEQ multiplex PCR. Among more than 15,000 clones listed, 75% to 85% were seen once. Germline CDR1 and CDR2: MDHEN and SYDVKM. The V segment lost 4 bases and the J segment 11 bases; nucleotides outside the gene matches: 7. CDR3 length: 12 residues. With regard to this clone: Antigen: not known.

Study findings and constraints: The clones with expansion before ART were dominant in the repertoire at all time points. Post-ART samples showed increased diversity that remained below transplant donor control levels.

The material sequenced was unsorted PBMCs, taken 0.3 years after starting antiretroviral therapy. This receptor was taken from a man aged 18 to 29 with HIV. The rearrangement links TRBV28 to TRBJ1-1; 7 bases map to TRBD1. This chain's CDR3 is CASSYGQARAFF. In nucleotides, the CDR3 is TGTGCCAGCAGTTATGGACAGGCGAGGGCTTTCTTT.